This T cell receptor beta chain was found in a study of T cell responses to AZD1222 COVID-19 vaccine (dated by TCRdb to the early 2020s). At the level of the whole study: TCR sequencing covered 230 or so trial participants: roughly 200 given two doses of AZD1222 and about 26 given two doses of MenACWY control vaccine. Trial participants were enrolled into age subgroups of 18-55, 56-69 and 70-plus years, which contained around 140, 26 and 57 TCR-sequenced participants, respectively. Here is what the overall study found, with its caveats: Because no samples from the day 14 peak response were available, repertoires could be characterized only after the peak T cell response. The whole spike protein was spanned by vaccine-associated CD4 TCRs, and dominant responses were seen in regions 160-218 and 743-854. The 56-69-year group was small, and its depth increase did not reach significance, likely because of low power. Participants were mostly white British, with more females than males. The authors suggested clonal diversity may have been underestimated. A significant rise in spike-specific TCR breadth and depth was observed after two AZD1222 doses relative to day 0 and relative to MenACWY recipients. Reportedly, almost half of the unique spike-specific TCRs recognized epitopes lying outside the regions that are mutated in the B.1.351 and B.1.1.7 variants. Conclusions about previously exposed vaccinees are limited, since just 6 or 7 AZD1222 recipients were seropositive for SARS-CoV-2 at baseline.

The CDR3 regions of human TCRbeta chains were analyzed by immunosequencing. The authors processed their data as follows. TCRs in the repertoires were matched against a reference library of SARS-CoV-2-specific TCRs that had been generated with the MIRA antigen-specificity platform. Breadth was defined as the fraction of unique TCRs that were SARS-CoV-2-associated, and depth was defined as the fraction of total T cells that were SARS-CoV-2-associated. Each spike-specific TCR was assigned to its reactive spike region and to a CD4 or CD8 class using the MIRA data. Log10-transformed breadth and depth values were compared by one-way ANOVA with Sidak's multiple comparisons tests. In TCRdb, the immuneACCESS table is reduced to in-frame sequences with V and J assigned. These tables do not hold every clone; where another copy was compared, an unresolved V gene accounts for under half, and the others remain unexplained. V, J and clone size are taken as reported in that table, and D and trimming were inferred from the DNA itself. The sample data list 120,000 to 150,000 clones, and 91% of these were observed just once. 7.5% to 8% of the sample is taken by the ten largest.

Concerning this clone itself: Which antigen it targets is not known. Base qualities are not provided; no much larger clone lies one nucleotide away.

The meaning of the sample's time point label: about 28 days (+/-7) after the second vaccine dose. The intended sense of this specimen's treatment or condition label: meningococcal conjugate vaccine given as trial control. Vaccinee samples were obtained from the UK trials COV001 and COV002, which included a single-blind randomized controlled phase 2/3 trial of AZD1222 (ChAdOx1 nCoV-19) in healthy adults. For TCRbeta chain sequencing, PBMC samples from trial participants were taken at day 0 and at day 28 after the second dose. Trimming at the junction amounts to 11 bases on V and 5 bases on J, and the germline ends lie 19 bases apart. The CDR1 and CDR2 encoded by the germline V gene (reference sequence) are LNHDA and SQIVND. From cysteine to phenylalanine, the CDR3 is 14 amino acids long. This entry keeps only the CDR3 DNA: 42 bases, framed from base 1.

This TCR was sampled from an adult who received the MenACWY meningococcal vaccine as a control. The V and J segments used are TRBV19 and TRBJ1-5; TRBD1 is a possible D gene, resting on 5 matching bases. The sample in question was peripheral blood, obtained 28 days after the second dose of the MenACWY control vaccine. CDR3 sequence: CAVSGGRVDQPQHF. The DNA sequence reads TGTGCCGTCTCCGGGGGGAGAGTTGATCAGCCCCAGCATTTT.